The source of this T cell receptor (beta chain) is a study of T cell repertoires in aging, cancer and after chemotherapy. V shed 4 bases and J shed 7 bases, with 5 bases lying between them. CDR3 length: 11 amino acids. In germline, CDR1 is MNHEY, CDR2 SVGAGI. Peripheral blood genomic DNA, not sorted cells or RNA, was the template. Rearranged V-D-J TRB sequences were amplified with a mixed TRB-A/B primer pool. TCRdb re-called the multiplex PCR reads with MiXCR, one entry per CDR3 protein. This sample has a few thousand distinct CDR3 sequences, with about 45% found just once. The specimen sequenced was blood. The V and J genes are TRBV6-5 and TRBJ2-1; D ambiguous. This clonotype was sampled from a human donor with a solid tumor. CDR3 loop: CASSSSNEQFF. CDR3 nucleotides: TGTGCCAGCAGTTCCTCAAATGAGCAGTTCTTC.